Following are 32 T cell receptor beta chains from one sample sequenced in a study of vaccination and CD4 T cells after COVID-19. As to treatment: roughly 10-day PBMC culture with coronavirus spike peptide pools or control peptides (ViraFEST assay). Their cognate antigens are unknown. With the Oncomine TCR Beta short-read assay, DNA from cultured CD4+ T cells was sequenced. TCRdb processed the PCR reads anew with MiXCR; each CDR3 protein has one entry. Altogether some 21,000 distinct CDR3 sequences are present, around 41% being singletons, with the ten largest covering 13% to 15%. Sequences were obtained from cultured CD4+ T cells from blood. These receptor sequences come from a human donor with COVID-19.

This chain joins TRBV7-2 and TRBJ1-1; D remains unclear. Germline CDR1 SGHTA, CDR2 FQGNSA. This CDR3 spans 14 amino acids. V shed 8 bases and J shed 1 base, with 14 bases lying between them. CDR3 loop: CASDSGRANTEAFF. The CDR3 coding sequence is TGTGCCAGCGATAGCGGACGGGCGAACACTGAAGCTTTCTTT.

This clonotype was detected only a few times. This chain connects TRBV21-1 to TRBJ1-3; no DNA check was done on the table's D call, TRBD1. TRBV21-1 is marked as a pseudogene. The length of the CDR3 is 14 residues. CDR3 in DNA: TGTGCCAGCGGAAGACTAACAGGTAGAAACACCATATATTTT. It translates to CASGRLTGRNTIYF.

CDR3 coding DNA: TGTGCCAGTAGTGCCTACCGGGACTCACGGGGTACGCAGTATTTT. This encodes CASSAYRDSRGTQYF. The chain employs TRBV19 and TRBJ2-3; a possible D gene is TRBD2 (6 bases). This CDR3 spans 15 amino acids. CDR1 is LNHDA and CDR2 is SQIVND in the germline V gene (reference sequence). Between the trimmed V and J ends, which lost 5 bases and 8 bases, there was a span of 20 bases.

This clonotype was observed a handful of times. V and J are TRBV30 and TRBJ2-7; no definite D call. With 1 base removed from V and 1 base from J, the gap between germline ends came to 11 bases. The CDR3 loop spans 14 amino acids. CDR1 GTSNPN and CDR2 SVGIG come from the germline V gene (reference sequence). The CDR3 DNA is TGTGCCTGGAGTGAGGATTGGCGGTCCTACGAGCAGTACTTC. Encoded protein: CAWSEDWRSYEQYF.

This clonotype was observed a handful of times. The chain carries TRBV7-9 and TRBJ2-7, with TRBD1 identical over 7 bases. The junction had 6 bases not matched to a gene; V was cut back by 1 base and J by 3 bases. The CDR3 runs 15 residues. In germline, CDR1 is SEHNR, CDR2 FQNEAQ (reference sequence). CDR3 bases: TGTGCCAGCAGCTTAGTAGAACAGGGGATCTACGAGCAGTACTTC. The encoded protein is CASSLVEQGIYEQYF. Variable domain in full (rest from reference TRBV7-9 and TRBJ2-7): DTGVSQNPRHKITKRGQNVTFRCDPISEHNRLYWYRQTLGQGPEFLTYFQNEAQLEKSRLLSDRFSAERPKGSFSTLEIQRTEQGDSAMYLCASSLVEQGIYEQYFGPGTRLTVT.

The sample holds a few counts of this clonotype. The chain is built from TRBV6-5 and TRBJ2-3; no reliable D call. CDR3 length: 17 amino acids. V was trimmed by 2 bases and J by 2 bases, leaving 17 bases between them. Germline V gives CDR1 MNHEY, CDR2 SVGAGI. The CDR3 region is CASSYPLRFGPTDTQYF. In nucleotides, the CDR3 is TGTGCCAGCAGTTACCCTCTCCGCTTTGGACCCACAGATACGCAGTATTTT.

J is TRBJ1-5 and V is TRBV20-1; no firm D call. In germline, CDR1 is DFQATT, CDR2 SNEGSKA (reference sequence). The V end was cut by 2 bases, the J end by 2 bases, with 4 bases between. The CDR3 loop spans 12 amino acids. The CDR3: CSARIGNQPQHF. The CDR3 DNA reads TGCAGTGCTAGAATCGGCAATCAGCCCCAGCATTTT.

The count of this clonotype is one. Compared with germline, one end of the junction differs, possibly owing to a read error. This chain links TRBV7-7 with TRBJ2-1; perhaps TRBD1 as D (6 bases). The germline V gene encodes CDR1 SSHAT and CDR2 FNYEAQ (reference sequence). This CDR3 has 14 amino acids. CDR3 nucleotide sequence: TGTGCTAGCAGCTTAGGGGACAATAACAATGAGCAGTTCTTC. Protein: CASSLGDNNNEQFF.

Only a few counts were recorded for this clonotype. This chain joins TRBV7-6 and TRBJ1-3; D unclear. V was pared by 1 base and J by 2 bases, with 9 bases between. The CDR3 contains 15 residues. Germline lookup yields CDR1 SGHVS and CDR2 FNYEAQ. This CDR3 is CASSLVVPPGNTIYF. CDR3 sequence (DNA): TGTGCCAGCAGCTTAGTCGTCCCCCCTGGAAACACCATATATTTT.

This clonotype was found once. The genes are TRBV7-6 and TRBJ2-2; 7 bases align to TRBD1. After removal of 1 base from V and 0 bases from J, the junction contained 11 bases not matched to a gene. The CDR3 totals 19 residues. The germline CDR1 and CDR2 sequences are SGHVS and FNYEAQ. The CDR3 bases are TGTGCCAGCAGCTTAGTAGCACAGGGGCCGGTCGCGAACACCGGGGAGCTGTTTTTT. It translates to CASSLVAQGPVANTGELFF.

Only a few counts were recorded for this clonotype. This rearrangement joins TRBV28 to TRBJ2-3; TRBD1 matches at 8 bases. With 5 bases clipped from V and 2 bases from J, the junction kept 9 bases outside the gene matches. This CDR3 region has 16 residues. Germline V gives CDR1 MDHEN, CDR2 SYDVKM. The CDR3 protein is CASSEDRVTPTDTQYF. DNA for the CDR3: TGTGCCAGCAGTGAGGACAGGGTAACTCCCACAGATACGCAGTATTTT. Filled out from reference TRBV28 and TRBJ2-3, the complete variable domain reads DVKVTQSSRYLVKRTGEKVFLECVQDMDHENMFWYRQDPGLGLRLIYFSYDVKMKEKGDIPEGYSVSREKKERFSLILESASTNQTSMYLCASSEDRVTPTDTQYFGPGTRLTVL.

Only a few counts were recorded for this clonotype. The chain carries TRBV19 and TRBJ1-2; maybe TRBD1 (5 bases). Germline-derived CDR1 and CDR2 are LNHDA and SQIVND (reference sequence). The CDR3 loop spans 14 amino acids. V gave up 5 bases and J gave up 1 base, with 11 bases separating them. CDR3 coding DNA: TGTGCCAGTAGTCGGAGGGGCCTTAACTATGGCTACACCTTC. It specifies CASSRRGLNYGYTF.

This clonotype came up a few times. This rearrangement joins TRBV6-2 or TRBV6-3 to TRBJ1-2, with 7 bases fitting TRBD1. The CDR3 spans 13 residues. The germline gives CDR1 MNHEY, CDR2 SVGEGT. The ends lost 7 bases at V and 5 bases at J; junction bases unmatched: 7. The CDR3 sequence is CASTAGQFYGYTF. The CDR3 nucleotides are TGTGCCAGCACCGCGGGACAGTTTTATGGCTACACCTTC.

This chain connects TRBV20-1 to TRBJ2-5; 10 bases fit TRBD2. The CDR3 contains 16 residues. Trimming cost V 0 bases and J 6 bases; bases outside gene matches: 10. From germline, CDR1 is DFQATT and CDR2 SNEGSKA (reference sequence). The CDR3 nucleotides read TGCAGTGCTAGAGATGTCGAGCGGGGGGGCCTTAAGACCCAGTACTTC. It translates to CSARDVERGGLKTQYF.

This clonotype was picked up a small number of times. The chain combines TRBV11-2 with TRBJ2-3; D is possibly TRBD1 or TRBD2 (5 bases each). This CDR3 spans 15 amino acids. Germline CDR1 SGHAT, CDR2 FQNNGV. The V gene lost 3 bases and the J gene lost 4 bases, with 14 bases spanning the gap. The CDR3 nucleotides are TGTGCCAGCAGCTTGAAGGGACCTGCCCCAGATACGCAGTATTTT. Its protein is CASSLKGPAPDTQYF. The whole variable domain, remainder taken from reference TRBV11-2 and TRBJ2-3, is EAGVAQSPRYKIIEKRQSVAFWCNPISGHATLYWYQQILGQGPKLLIQFQNNGVVDDSQLPKDRFSAERLKGVDSTLKIQPAKLEDSAVYLCASSLKGPAPDTQYFGPGTRLTVL.

V and J are TRBV28 and TRBJ1-3, with TRBD1 matching 9 bases. This CDR3 region has 14 residues. Germline loops: CDR1 MDHEN, CDR2 SYDVKM. The junction had 1 base not matched to a gene; V was cut back by 7 bases and J by 0 bases. CDR3 amino acids: CASMDRGSGNTIYF. The CDR3, as DNA: TGTGCCAGCATGGACAGGGGCTCTGGAAACACCATATATTTT.

The V gene is TRBV7-8, the J gene TRBJ1-6; D is unresolved. CDR1 is SGHVS and CDR2 is FQNEAQ in the germline V gene. Trimming took 5 bases from V and 3 from J, leaving 14 bases between them. This CDR3 has 16 residues. Written as DNA, the CDR3 is TGTGCCAGCAGCCCTCGAAGCGGGGACTATAATTCACCCCTCCACTTT. Its protein is CASSPRSGDYNSPLHF.

V usage is TRBV7-3 and J usage is TRBJ2-1; perhaps TRBD2 as D (5 bases). Germline CDR1 reads SGHTA; CDR2 reads FQGTGA. With 4 bases removed from V and 4 bases from J, the gap between germline ends came to 14 bases. This CDR3 region has 15 residues. The CDR3 loop is CASSSHSDLYNEQFF. The CDR3 DNA follows: TGTGCCAGCAGCTCCCATTCGGACTTGTACAATGAGCAGTTCTTC.

The chain recombines TRBV11-3 with TRBJ2-3; a weak D match, TRBD2 (5 bases). The CDR3 is made up of 13 amino acids. The germline V gene has CDR1 SGHNT and CDR2 YENEEA. The germline V and J ends were trimmed by 8 bases and 0 bases, with 9 bases remaining between them. The CDR3 DNA follows: TGTGCCAGCGTTCCGGGAAGCACAGATACGCAGTATTTT. This sequence encodes CASVPGSTDTQYF.

There are a few counts of this clonotype. The chain uses TRBV4-2 and TRBJ1-2; no firm D call. This CDR3 is 11 amino acids long. V was shortened by 2 bases and J by 10 bases, with 8 bases between the two germline ends. CDR1 is LGHNA, CDR2 YNFKEQ, per germline. DNA for the CDR3: TGTGCCAGCAGCCAATCTCGTGTCTACACCTTC. It translates to CASSQSRVYTF.

The chain joins TRBV11-2 to TRBJ1-4; the match to TRBD1 covers 8 bases. Germline lookup yields CDR1 SGHAT and CDR2 FQNNGV. The CDR3 is 15 residues long. Trimming took 5 bases from V and 7 from J; bases not matched to a gene: 9. CDR3 DNA sequence: TGTGCCAGCAGCCTCCAAGACAGGGGTGGTGAAAAACTGTTTTTT. As protein: CASSLQDRGGEKLFF.

The V and J genes are TRBV20-1 and TRBJ2-5; D may correspond to TRBD1 or TRBD2 (5 bases each). Germline values: CDR1 DFQATT, CDR2 SNEGSKA (reference sequence). CDR3 size: 15 residues. Between the trimmed V and J ends, which lost 3 bases and 2 bases, there was a span of 16 bases. The DNA for the CDR3 is TGCAGTGCTAGGAGGGAGAGGACATTACAAGAGACCCAGTACTTC. Protein sequence: CSARRERTLQETQYF.

The chain joins TRBV7-2 to TRBJ2-3; D tentatively fits TRBD1 or TRBD2 (6 bases each). Germline CDR1 reads SGHTA; CDR2 reads FQGNSA. The V end was cut by 0 bases, the J end by 5 bases, with 15 bases between. This CDR3 has 16 residues. CDR3 coding DNA: TGTGCCAGCAGCTTAGCCGTTGGTGGGGGGCGAGATACGCAGTATTTT. Its translation: CASSLAVGGGRDTQYF.

This clonotype has only a few counts. V and J are TRBV28 and TRBJ2-7, with D possibly TRBD1 on 6 matching bases. The germline V gene encodes CDR1 MDHEN and CDR2 SYDVKM. There are 15 residues in the CDR3. V was pared by 6 bases and J by 2 bases, with 17 bases between. CDR3 sequence reads: CASRGSLTGPYEQYF. For the CDR3, the DNA is TGTGCCAGCAGGGGATCCCTGACAGGCCCCTACGAGCAGTACTTC.

The V call is TRBV6-5, the J call TRBJ2-2; 10 nucleotides align to TRBD1. This CDR3 comprises 17 residues. Trimming at V came to 2 bases and at J to 8 bases, leaving 11 bases not matched to a gene. Germline assignment: CDR1 MNHEY and CDR2 SVGAGI. The CDR3 bases are TGTGCCAGCAGTTACCGGTCAGGGACAGGGGCCAGTGGGGAGCTGTTTTTT. Residues: CASSYRSGTGASGELFF.

V and J are TRBV10-2 and TRBJ2-2; D is possibly TRBD2 (5 bases). Looked up from germline, CDR1 is WSHSY and CDR2 is SAAADI. V was clipped by 8 bases and J by 2 bases, with 18 bases between them. CDR3 length: 16 amino acids. This chain's CDR3 is CASQLRGSANTGELFF. In nucleotides, the CDR3 is TGCGCCAGCCAACTACGCGGGTCAGCTAACACCGGGGAGCTGTTTTTT.

V gene TRBV6-5 combines with J gene TRBJ1-6; 7 nucleotides align to TRBD1. The CDR3 consists of 17 residues. The germline gives CDR1 MNHEY, CDR2 SVGAGI. Trimming took 2 bases from V and 6 from J; bases not matched to a gene: 10. CDR3 nucleotides: TGTGCCAGCAGTTACGGCCAGGGGGAGAGGAGTAATTCACCCCTCCACTTT. It yields the protein CASSYGQGERSNSPLHF.

This clonotype has just a few counts. The J gene is TRBJ1-3, the V gene TRBV6-1; possible D gene TRBD1, 5 bases. Germline CDR1 MNHNS, CDR2 SASEGT. The V end lost 6 bases, the J end lost 0 bases, and 21 bases lay between the germline ends. The CDR3 totals 18 residues. The CDR3 loop is CASSPRAGKGPSGNTIYF. The CDR3 bases are TGTGCCAGCAGCCCTAGGGCGGGGAAGGGGCCCTCTGGAAACACCATATATTTT.

The chain carries TRBV11-2 and TRBJ2-7; 8 bases are shared with TRBD2. The CDR3 runs 19 residues. Germline trimming cut 7 bases from V and 3 bases from J; bases unmatched to any gene: 23. Germline loops: CDR1 SGHAT, CDR2 FQNNGV. For the CDR3, the DNA is TGTGCCAGCAACCCAGGTGTTGCGGGGGGCCAAAGACTCGTCTACGAGCAGTACTTC. Amino acid sequence: CASNPGVAGGQRLVYEQYF.

The CDR3 loop reads CASSTSGTSRGEQYF. DNA for the CDR3: TGTGCCAGCAGTACATCCGGGACCTCGAGGGGCGAGCAGTACTTC. The gene calls are TRBV6-1 and TRBJ2-7; D is possibly TRBD1 or TRBD2 (5 bases each). The CDR3 consists of 15 residues. Per germline, CDR1 MNHNS and CDR2 SASEGT. The V end lost 5 bases, the J end lost 6 bases, and 20 bases lay between the germline ends.

V gene TRBV7-2 combines with J gene TRBJ1-5; 7 bases align to TRBD1. CDR3 length: 14 amino acids. V trimming: 2 bases; J trimming: 6 bases; junction bases outside the gene matches: 4. Looked up from germline, CDR1 is SGHTA and CDR2 is FQGNSA. The CDR3 sequence: CASSLYTGAQPQHF. The CDR3 DNA sequence: TGTGCCAGCAGCTTATATACAGGGGCTCAGCCCCAGCATTTT. The whole variable domain, filled in from reference TRBV7-2 and TRBJ1-5, reads GAGVSQSPSNKVTEKGKDVELRCDPISGHTALYWYRQSLGQGLEFLIYFQGNSAPDKSGLPSDRFSAERTGGSVSTLTIQRTQQEDSAVYLCASSLYTGAQPQHFGDGTRLSIL.

The CDR3 DNA sequence: TGTGCCAGCAGCCTTTCGGGCCACAACTATGGCTACACCTTC. Translated, it gives CASSLSGHNYGYTF. The chain employs TRBV7-2 and TRBJ1-2; no clear D. Per germline, CDR1 SGHTA and CDR2 FQGNSA. The V gene lost 5 bases and the J gene lost 2 bases, with 12 bases spanning the gap. The CDR3 spans 14 residues.